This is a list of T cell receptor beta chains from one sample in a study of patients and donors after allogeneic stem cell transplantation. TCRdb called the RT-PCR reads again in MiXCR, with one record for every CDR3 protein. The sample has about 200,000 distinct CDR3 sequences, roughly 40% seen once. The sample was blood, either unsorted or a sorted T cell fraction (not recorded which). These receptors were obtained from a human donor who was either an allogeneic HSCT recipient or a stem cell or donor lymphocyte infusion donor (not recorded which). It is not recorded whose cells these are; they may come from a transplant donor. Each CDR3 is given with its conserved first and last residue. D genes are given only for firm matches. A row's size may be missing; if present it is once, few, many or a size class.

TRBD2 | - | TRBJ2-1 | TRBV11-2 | TGTGCCAGCAGCTTAGGGCCAGCTAGCGGGAGGGCTCGGGATGAGCAGTTCTTC | CASSLGPASGRARDEQFF
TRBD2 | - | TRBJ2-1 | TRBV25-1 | TGTGCCAGCAGTGACTTAGCGGGAGACGGGAATGAGCAGTTCTTC | CASSDLAGDGNEQFF
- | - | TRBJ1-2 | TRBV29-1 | TGCAGCGTTGACGGCAGGGGCGATTTCTATGGCTACACCTTC | CSVDGRGDFYGYTF
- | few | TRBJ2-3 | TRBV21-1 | TGTGCCAGCAGCAACTCTGCAGGGACCCCCACAGATACGCAGTATTTT | CASSNSAGTPTDTQYF
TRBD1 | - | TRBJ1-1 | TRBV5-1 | TGCGCCAGCAGCTTGCCAAGGGCAGGGGGCCTGAACACTGAAGCTTTCTTT | CASSLPRAGGLNTEAFF
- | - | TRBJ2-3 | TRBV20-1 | TGCAGTGCTACGTCGGGAAAGGCAGTAGATACGCAGTATTTT | CSATSGKAVDTQYF
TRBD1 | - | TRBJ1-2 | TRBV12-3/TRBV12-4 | TGTGCCAGCAGGGGGACAGGGGCGCCTGGCTATGGCTACACCTTC | CASRGTGAPGYGYTF
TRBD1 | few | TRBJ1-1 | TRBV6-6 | TGTGCCAGCAGTTACGGAGAGGGGGCGCACACTGAAGCTTTCTTT | CASSYGEGAHTEAFF
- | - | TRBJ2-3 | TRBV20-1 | TGCAGTGCTCCCGCCCCAGATACGCAGTATTTT | CSAPAPDTQYF
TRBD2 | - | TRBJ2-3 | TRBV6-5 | TGTGCCAGCACCGACCAGAGGGCGGGAGGAGGTAGCACAGATACGCAGTATTTT | CASTDQRAGGGSTDTQYF
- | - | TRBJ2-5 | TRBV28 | TGTGCCAGCAGTTTATCCCGACTGCAGACCCAGTACTTC | CASSLSRLQTQYF
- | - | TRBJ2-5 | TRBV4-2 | TGTGCCAGCAGCCCCCAGAACTTC | CASSPQNF
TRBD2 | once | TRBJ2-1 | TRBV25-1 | TGTGCCAGCAGTGCCCTCGGTAGCGGGAGCTACAATGAGCAGTTCTTC | CASSALGSGSYNEQFF
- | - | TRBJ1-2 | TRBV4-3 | TGCGCCAGCAGCCAAGCCGGGGCCCAATATGGCTACACCTTC | CASSQAGAQYGYTF
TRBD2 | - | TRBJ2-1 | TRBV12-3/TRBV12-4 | TGTGCCAGCAGTTTTGGAGCGGGAGGGCCTTTGAATGAGCAGTTCTTC | CASSFGAGGPLNEQFF
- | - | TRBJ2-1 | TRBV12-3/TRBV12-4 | TGTGCCAGCAGTCCCCGGGCTCCATACAATGAGCAGTTCTTC | CASSPRAPYNEQFF
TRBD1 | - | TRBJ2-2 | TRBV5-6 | TGTGCCAGCAGCGCGGGGACAGGGGGCTACACCGGGGAGCTGTTTTTT | CASSAGTGGYTGELFF